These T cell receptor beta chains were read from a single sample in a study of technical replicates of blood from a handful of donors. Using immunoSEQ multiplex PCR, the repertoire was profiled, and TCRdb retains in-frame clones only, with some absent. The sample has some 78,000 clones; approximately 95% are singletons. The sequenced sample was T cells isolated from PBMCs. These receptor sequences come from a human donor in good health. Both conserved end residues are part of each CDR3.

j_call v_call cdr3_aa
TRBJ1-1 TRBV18 CASSPLNTEAFF
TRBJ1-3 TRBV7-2 CASSSPGEDTIYF
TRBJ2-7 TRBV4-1 CASSPGLAGAEQYF
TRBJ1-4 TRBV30 CAWSPQGELFF
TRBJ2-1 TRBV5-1 CASRYTGTGGAGGNEQFF
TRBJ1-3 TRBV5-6 CASSLARGNTIYF
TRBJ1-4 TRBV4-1 CASSRGNYEKLFF
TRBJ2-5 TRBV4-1 CASSLTGTGIETQYF
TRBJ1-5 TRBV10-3 CAISESTVSNQPQHF
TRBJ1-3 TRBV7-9 CASSFPLGGAPSGNTIYF
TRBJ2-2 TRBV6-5 CATFHSNTGELFF
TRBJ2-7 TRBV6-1 CASSDTGGATYEQYF
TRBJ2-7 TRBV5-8 CASSLTSGGAYEQYF
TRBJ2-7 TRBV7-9 CASSHLAAYEQYF
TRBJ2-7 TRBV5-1 CASTRTESSYEQYF
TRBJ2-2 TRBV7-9 CATLSGGRGKNTGELFF
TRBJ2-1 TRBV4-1 CASSAFIPGQGTNEQFF
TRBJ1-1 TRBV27 CASSFGQGGTEAFF
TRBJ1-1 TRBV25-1 CASISRGMNTEAFF
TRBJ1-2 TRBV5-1 CASSSQGLSGYTF
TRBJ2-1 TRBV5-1 CASSSPDRSGEQFF
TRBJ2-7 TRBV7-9 CASSPTLWEQYF
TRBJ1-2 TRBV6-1 CASSDQFYGYTF
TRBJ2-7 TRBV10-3 CAISAAGGNYEQYF
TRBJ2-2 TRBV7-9 CASSLAYLSGELFF
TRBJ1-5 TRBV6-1 CASRTRQPQHF
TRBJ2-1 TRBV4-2 CASSQEGTPASYNEQFF
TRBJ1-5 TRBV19 CASSMRPDYSNQPQHF
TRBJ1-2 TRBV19 CASTPGRGKANYGYTF